The next 20 T cell receptor beta chains were all read from a single sample in a study of T cell changes during pregnancy in multiple sclerosis. Produced via immunoSEQ multiplex PCR; TCRdb's table is partial and in-frame only. The sample shows almost 50,000 clones, about 90% of them seen only once. The source material was CD4+ T cells from peripheral blood mononuclear cells, sampled in the second trimester of pregnancy. Receptors were obtained from a female donor in good health, enrolled as a control in a pregnancy study.

J is TRBJ1-1 and V is TRBV4-3; 8 nucleotides agree with TRBD1. This CDR3 has 14 amino acids. Germline lookup yields CDR1 LGHNA and CDR2 YSLEER. V was clipped by 0 bases and J by 7 bases; unmatched bases: 4. CDR3: CASSQDYGTGEAFF. The DNA for the CDR3 is TGCGCCAGCAGCCAAGATTATGGGACAGGTGAAGCTTTCTTT.

CDR3 sequence: CASLTGVNTIYF. The DNA of the CDR3 is TGTGCCAGTTTAACAGGGGTAAACACCATATATTTT. This sequence joins TRBV19 and TRBJ1-3; TRBD1 aligns across 7 bases. The length of the CDR3 is 12 residues. Trimming at V came to 8 bases and at J to 6 bases, leaving 4 bases not matched to a gene. Germline V lookup: CDR1 LNHDA, CDR2 SQIVND (reference sequence).

The V gene is TRBV7-2, the J gene TRBJ2-2; D may be TRBD1 (6 bases). V shed 2 bases and J shed 0 bases, with 10 bases lying between them. Germline V CDR1 and CDR2: SGHTA, FQGNSA. This CDR3 is built from 16 residues. CDR3 sequence reads: CASSLYGGSNTGELFF. CDR3 coding DNA: TGTGCCAGCAGCTTATATGGGGGCTCGAACACCGGGGAGCTGTTTTTT.

The chain employs TRBV7-2 and TRBJ1-4, with TRBD1 as a possible D gene (5 bases). The germline CDR1 and CDR2 sequences are SGHTA and FQGNSA. V lost 1 base to trimming and J lost 5 bases, with 11 bases between them. This CDR3 region has 15 residues. CDR3 bases: TGTGCCAGCAGCTTAGTTACGGGGGAGAATGAAAAACTGTTTTTT. Translated: CASSLVTGENEKLFF.

This sequence joins TRBV7-9 and TRBJ1-4, with D tentatively TRBD1 (6 bases). The V and J ends lost 4 bases and 8 bases respectively, with 17 bases between them. This CDR3 contains 15 residues. CDR1 is SEHNR, CDR2 FQNEAQ, per germline (reference sequence). CDR3 nucleotide sequence: TGTGCCAGCAGCTCCCGACAGGCGGTCGGGGAAAAACTGTTTTTT. Its translation: CASSSRQAVGEKLFF.

V gene TRBV11-3 combines with J gene TRBJ2-3, with TRBD2 identical over 8 bases. CDR3 length: 15 residues. Germline assignment: CDR1 SGHNT and CDR2 YENEEA. The trim removed 1 base at V and 5 bases at J, leaving 5 bases unmatched. CDR3 in amino acids: CASSLGGGGLDTQYF. The CDR3 nucleotides are TGTGCCAGCAGCTTAGGCGGCGGGGGGCTAGATACGCAGTATTTT.

This clone was seen once. The rearrangement uses TRBV5-6 and TRBJ1-1; the D is unclear. The germline V gene has CDR1 SGHDT and CDR2 YYEEEE. CDR3 length: 13 amino acids. The V end lost 0 bases, the J end lost 1 base, and 4 bases lay between the germline ends. The DNA for the CDR3 is TGTGCCAGCAGCTTGGCCTCGAACACTGAAGCTTTCTTT. Amino acids: CASSLASNTEAFF.

V and J are TRBV19 and TRBJ2-5; D is possibly TRBD2 (6 bases). Per the germline V gene, CDR1 is LNHDA and CDR2 is SQIVND (reference sequence). The V end was cut by 1 base, the J end by 5 bases, with 14 bases between. This CDR3 spans 15 amino acids. DNA of the CDR3: TGTGCCAGTAGTATAGTTGGGGGGAATGAGGAGACCCAGTACTTC. The encoded protein is CASSIVGGNEETQYF.

The gene calls are TRBV30 and TRBJ2-2, with 9 nucleotides matching TRBD2. J gave up 5 bases and V 2 bases, and 12 bases lay outside the gene matches. This CDR3 is built from 17 residues. Germline V gene lookup returns CDR1 GTSNPN and CDR2 SVGIG (reference sequence). In nucleotides, the CDR3 is TGTGCCTGGAGTAGCCGAGCGGGGGGCCGTCGGACCGGGGAGCTGTTTTTT. Residues: CAWSSRAGGRRTGELFF.

This clone was observed once. The chain is built from TRBV6-5 and TRBJ1-2; D is perhaps TRBD1 (5 bases). The CDR3 sequence is 13 residues long. The germline V and J ends were trimmed by 6 bases and 1 base, with 9 bases remaining between them. Germline V gene lookup returns CDR1 MNHEY and CDR2 SVGAGI. CDR3 region: CASRTDLNYGYTF. The CDR3, as DNA: TGTGCCAGCAGGACAGACCTTAACTATGGCTACACCTTC.

The chain couples TRBV6-5 to TRBJ2-1; TRBD1 matches 9 bases. The CDR3 sequence is 14 residues long. Germline assignment: CDR1 MNHEY and CDR2 SVGAGI. The V gene end was trimmed by 5 bases and the J gene end by 6 bases; junction bases not matched to a gene: 5. The CDR3 protein is CASSSGQGTNEQFF. The CDR3 nucleotides are TGTGCCAGCAGTAGCGGACAGGGGACCAATGAGCAGTTCTTC.

The chain has TRBV5-1 and TRBJ1-6, with TRBD1 matching 10 bases. The CDR3 has 14 amino acids. With V trimmed by 4 bases and J by 9 bases, 4 bases remained unmatched. The germline gives CDR1 SGHRS, CDR2 YFSETQ. The DNA of the CDR3 is TGCGCCAGCAGCCGGGACAGGGGTGGTTCACCCCTCCACTTT. It specifies CASSRDRGGSPLHF.

V and J are TRBV19 and TRBJ1-2, with D possibly being TRBD1 (6 bases). V was shortened by 0 bases and J by 4 bases, with 18 bases between the two germline ends. The germline CDR1 and CDR2 sequences are LNHDA and SQIVND (reference sequence). The CDR3 sequence is 17 residues long. In DNA form, the CDR3 reads TGTGCCAGTAGTATAGATACCAGGGGCGAGGCTTCCTATGGCTACACCTTC. Translation gives CASSIDTRGEASYGYTF. The full variable domain, in which reference TRBV19 and TRBJ1-2 provide the parts outside the CDR3, is DGGITQSPKYLFRKEGQNVTLSCEQNLNHDAMYWYRQDPGQGLRLIYYSQIVNDFQKGDIAEGYSVSREKKESFPLTVTSAQKNPTAFYLCASSIDTRGEASYGYTFGSGTRLTVV.

The chain carries TRBV6-5 and TRBJ1-1; 7 bases line up with TRBD1. Trimming removed 5 bases from V and 7 bases from J; junction bases left unmatched: 4. The CDR3 is 12 residues long. CDR1 and CDR2 (germline): MNHEY, SVGAGI. CDR3 in amino acids: CASSLDRVEAFF. The CDR3 bases are TGTGCCAGCAGTCTTGACAGGGTTGAAGCTTTCTTT.

The table lists this clone with a count of one. The chain couples TRBV6-6 to TRBJ2-5; D perhaps matches TRBD1 (5 bases). Germline loops: CDR1 MNHNY, CDR2 SVGAGI (reference sequence). V lost 4 bases and J lost 4, with 10 bases in between. CDR3 length equals 13 residues. CDR3 nucleotides: TGTGCCAGCAGTTTGGACATAGGAGAGACCCAGTACTTC. It translates to CASSLDIGETQYF.

The V call is TRBV7-2, the J call TRBJ1-5; D gene uncertain. The V gene's germline CDR1 is SGHTA and CDR2 FQGNSA. CDR3 length: 14 amino acids. V lost 1 base, J lost 6 bases, and 10 bases lay in between. The CDR3 DNA sequence: TGTGCCAGCAGCTTAGGACGGGGTGGTCAGCCCCAGCATTTT. Protein product: CASSLGRGGQPQHF.

The rearrangement joins TRBV19 to TRBJ2-3, with D possibly matching TRBD2 (6 bases). The CDR3 totals 14 residues. V lost 3 bases and J 5 bases, leaving 12 bases between the germline ends. Per germline, CDR1 LNHDA and CDR2 SQIVND (reference sequence). This chain's CDR3 is CASSIGGSGDTQYF. The DNA of the CDR3 is TGTGCCAGTAGTATTGGAGGGTCGGGAGATACGCAGTATTTT.

V usage is TRBV11-3 and J usage is TRBJ1-6, with D possibly TRBD1 on 5 matching bases. The length of the CDR3 is 14 residues. CDR1 and CDR2 (germline): SGHNT, YENEEA. Trimming took off 5 bases at V and 6 bases at J, with 11 bases between the two ends. The CDR3 sequence: CASSVTGGNSPLHF. CDR3 nucleotides: TGTGCCAGCAGCGTTACCGGGGGTAATTCACCCCTCCACTTT.

The V gene is TRBV6-6, the J gene TRBJ2-1; 10 positions agree with TRBD1. V dropped 6 bases and J dropped 8; count of bases not matched to a gene: 7. Germline V gives CDR1 MNHNY, CDR2 SVGAGI (reference sequence). CDR3 length equals 14 residues. The CDR3 spells CASRQGQGLDEQFF. As DNA, the CDR3 is TGTGCCAGCAGACAGGGACAGGGGTTGGATGAGCAGTTCTTC.

The J gene is TRBJ1-2, the V gene TRBV5-4; weak D call: TRBD1 (5 bases). The CDR3 covers 11 residues. V dropped 5 bases and J dropped 11 bases, with 13 bases sitting between them. Germline V CDR1 and CDR2: SGHNT, YYREEE (reference sequence). In DNA, the CDR3 is TGTGCCAGCAGATCGGAGGGGACTTACACCTTC. This gives the protein CASRSEGTYTF.